Described below is a single T cell receptor beta chain sequence and its context. Its target antigen remains unknown. No much larger clonotype is one base removed from it; base qualities were not supplied. Trimming costs V 6 bases and J 6 bases, and their ends lie 5 bases apart. The CDR3, cysteine through phenylalanine, is 11 amino acids long. Of the read, only the CDR3 DNA is kept; its 33 bases are in frame from base 1. CDR1 MNHNS and CDR2 SASEGT are derived from the germline V gene. Healthy HIV-negative adults with no recently reported acute infections or vaccinations were included as donors. Every donor was a Caucasian adult living in Nashville, Tennessee, USA. CD4+ T cells were enriched by magnetic negative selection; naive cells were then positively selected on CD45RA, and the negative fraction formed the memory subset. Blood was obtained by leukapheresis, after which PBMCs were separated by Ficoll-Histopaque density gradient centrifugation and cryopreserved in liquid nitrogen vapor phase. Analytical flow cytometry was used to check the purity and quantity of each magnetically sorted T cell population. Genomic DNA was isolated from every sorted fraction and measured by UV absorbance on a Nanodrop 2000c.

The data were obtained in a study of shared clonotypes between healthy human individuals (dated by TCRdb to between 2020 and 2021). Regarding the study in general: Three men and two women, aged 18 to 49 years, made up the cohort. For each donor, CD4 naive and CD4 memory were each given three plates, CD8 naive was given two plates, and CD8 memory was given one plate. Blood TCR repertoires of four to six healthy adults were deeply sequenced to estimate repertoire size and the extent of clonotype sharing between individuals. Libraries were prepared and TCR repertoires were sequenced by different laboratories using diverse techniques, in order to increase sequencing depth and limit assay-specific biases. Each donor's leukapheresis produced roughly between about 0.8 and 10 billion PBMCs.

Using the deep immunoSEQ assay, TCR CDR3 regions were amplified from genomic DNA by multiplex PCR. For each cell subset, the extracted genomic DNA was distributed evenly across all wells of several immunoSEQ 96-well plates, and each plate served as one replicate. Each replicate PCR for sorted subsets received roughly 200 ng genomic DNA, equal to roughly 30,000 T cell genomes. The purified libraries were quantified using a Qubit 3.0 fluorometer, sized with a Bioanalyzer 2100, and then quantified again using the KAPA Library Quantification kit. Each immunoSEQ 96-well plate was sequenced on its own single-read 150-cycle Illumina NextSeq 550 flow cell. The study's processing was this. The immunoSEQ output contained only junctional sequences without quality scores, so filtering could not match that applied to full-length reads. Sequences were annotated with PyIR, a Python wrapper for IgBLAST v1.9, and V/J genes and CDR3 were assigned using IMGT germline references. Reads were removed for weak V/J assignments (E-value above 1e-6), missing CDR3, stop codons, out-of-frame junctions, or ambiguous translated residues. A V3J clonotype was defined by an identical inferred V gene, J gene, and CDR3 amino acid sequence. To compute the percentage overlap between repertoires, the number of shared unique clonotypes was divided by the size of the smaller repertoire. Richness of each repertoire was evaluated using RTK rarefaction, the Chao1 estimator, and Recon v2.1 estimates of unobserved clonotypes. OLGA was used to compute generation probabilities for all TCRbeta clonotypes that the gDNA method yielded from a few donors. Imported from immuneACCESS, the table was reduced by TCRdb to in-frame sequences with V and J called. These copies leave out some clones; in studies compared against another copy, an unresolved V gene accounts for under half, and the cause of the remainder is not known. V and J calls and clone size are given by that table; D and trimming were obtained from the DNA. Recorded for this sample are over a million clones; 96% of them occurred a single time. Jointly, the top ten make up about 1.2% of the sample.

Broad study findings and their caveats: Pairwise subsampling led to the expectation that sequencing depth would affect the degree of clonotype sharing among donors. Naive subsets generally had larger estimated clonotype richness than memory subsets did. Sampling was restricted to blood, and TCR repertoires in tissues likely differ from the TCR repertoires found in blood. The small number of donors limited the genetic and exposure-history diversity represented. Compared with non-shared clonotypes, clonotypes shared by all four sorted-subset donors had higher generation probabilities. Rarefaction of sorted-subset datasets indicated incomplete sequencing despite the large sequencing depth. Across several donors, about 5% of naive CD4, 3% to 3.5% of naive CD8, about 2% of memory CD4, and under 0.45% of memory CD8 clonotypes were shared.

The clonotype was recovered from a man in his thirties or forties in good health. Source material: naive CD4+ T cells sorted from blood. The cell subset or site label, as the study defines it: CD45RA+ positively selected. This chain is built from TRBV6-1 and TRBJ2-2; the D gene identity is not certain. The CDR3 protein is CASRRPGELFF. The nucleotides are TGTGCCAGCAGAAGACCCGGGGAGCTGTTTTTT.